This T cell receptor (beta chain) was identified during a study of T cell responses to AZD1222 COVID-19 vaccine. V lost 7 bases and J 5 bases, leaving 17 bases between the germline ends. This CDR3 is 14 amino acids long. Looked up from germline, CDR1 is SGHVS and CDR2 is FQNEAQ. The table came from immunoSEQ multiplex PCR; TCRdb's copy has only in-frame clones and leaves some out. The table includes 100,000 to 120,000 clones, 92% detected once. The sequence was obtained from an adult in good health. This sample comprised peripheral blood, obtained on day 0 of AZD1222 vaccination. This chain links TRBV7-8 with TRBJ1-1; a weak D match, TRBD1 (6 bases). The CDR3: CASTSTGRGTEAFF. The DNA for the CDR3 is TGTGCCAGCACTTCGACAGGACGGGGTACTGAAGCTTTCTTT.